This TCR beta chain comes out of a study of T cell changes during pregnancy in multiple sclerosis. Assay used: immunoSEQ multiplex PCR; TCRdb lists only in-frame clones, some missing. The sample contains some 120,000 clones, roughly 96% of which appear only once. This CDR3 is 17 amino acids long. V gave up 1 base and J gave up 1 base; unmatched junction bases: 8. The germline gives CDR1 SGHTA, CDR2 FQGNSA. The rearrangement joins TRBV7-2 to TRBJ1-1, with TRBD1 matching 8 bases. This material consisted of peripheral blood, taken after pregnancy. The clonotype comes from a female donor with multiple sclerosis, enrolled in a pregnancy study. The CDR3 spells CASSLGGRGRWNTEAFF. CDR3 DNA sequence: TGTGCCAGCAGCTTAGGGGGCAGGGGGCGGTGGAACACTGAAGCTTTCTTT. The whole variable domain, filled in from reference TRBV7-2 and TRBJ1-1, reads GAGVSQSPSNKVTEKGKDVELRCDPISGHTALYWYRQSLGQGLEFLIYFQGNSAPDKSGLPSDRFSAERTGGSVSTLTIQRTQQEDSAVYLCASSLGGRGRWNTEAFFGQGTRLTVV.